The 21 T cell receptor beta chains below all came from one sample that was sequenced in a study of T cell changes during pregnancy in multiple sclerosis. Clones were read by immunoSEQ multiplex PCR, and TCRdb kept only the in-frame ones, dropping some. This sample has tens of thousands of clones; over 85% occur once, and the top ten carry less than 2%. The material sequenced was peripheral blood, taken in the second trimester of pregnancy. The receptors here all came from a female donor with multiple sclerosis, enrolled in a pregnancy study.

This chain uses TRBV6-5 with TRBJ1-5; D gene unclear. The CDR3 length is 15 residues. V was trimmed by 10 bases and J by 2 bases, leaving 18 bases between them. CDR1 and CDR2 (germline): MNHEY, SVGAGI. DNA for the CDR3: TGTGCCACCTCTCGGACGGGCGGGGGCAATCAGCCCCAGCATTTT. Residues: CATSRTGGGNQPQHF.

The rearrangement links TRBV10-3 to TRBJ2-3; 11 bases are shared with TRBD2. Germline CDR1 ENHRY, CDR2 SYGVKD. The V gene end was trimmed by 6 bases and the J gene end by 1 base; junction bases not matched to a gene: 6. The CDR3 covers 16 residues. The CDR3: CAISLALAGGTDTQYF. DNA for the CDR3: TGTGCCATCAGCCTCGCACTAGCGGGGGGCACAGATACGCAGTATTTT.

The CDR3 spells CAWSVGSSYNSPLHF. CDR3 nucleotides: TGTGCCTGGAGTGTAGGGAGCTCCTATAATTCACCCCTCCACTTT. V usage is TRBV30 and J usage is TRBJ1-6; D not certain. This CDR3 has 15 residues. Germline lookup yields CDR1 GTSNPN and CDR2 SVGIG (reference sequence). The ends were cut back, 0 bases at V and 0 bases at J, with 6 bases in the middle.

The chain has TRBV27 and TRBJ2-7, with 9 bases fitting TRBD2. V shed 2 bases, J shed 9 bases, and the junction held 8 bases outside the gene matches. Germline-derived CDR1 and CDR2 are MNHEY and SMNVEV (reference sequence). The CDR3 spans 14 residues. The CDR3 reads CASSLQRGVTGQYF. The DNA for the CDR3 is TGTGCCAGCAGTTTACAGCGGGGGGTAACAGGGCAGTACTTC.

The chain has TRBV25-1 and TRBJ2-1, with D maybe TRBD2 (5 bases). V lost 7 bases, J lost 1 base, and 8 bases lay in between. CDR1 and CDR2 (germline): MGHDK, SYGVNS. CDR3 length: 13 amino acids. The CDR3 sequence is CASKGVSYNEQFF. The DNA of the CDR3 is TGTGCCAGCAAGGGAGTATCCTACAATGAGCAGTTCTTC.

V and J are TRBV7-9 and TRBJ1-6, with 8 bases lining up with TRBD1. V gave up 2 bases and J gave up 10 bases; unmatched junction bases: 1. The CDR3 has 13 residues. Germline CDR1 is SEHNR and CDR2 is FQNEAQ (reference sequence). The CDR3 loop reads CASSLTGGSPLHF. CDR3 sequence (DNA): TGTGCCAGCAGCTTAACAGGGGGGTCACCCCTCCACTTT.

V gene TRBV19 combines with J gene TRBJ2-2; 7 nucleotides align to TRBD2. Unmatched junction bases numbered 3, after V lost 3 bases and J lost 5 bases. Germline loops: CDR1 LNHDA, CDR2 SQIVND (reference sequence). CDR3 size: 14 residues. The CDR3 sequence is CASSIPGGTGELFF. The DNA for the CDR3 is TGTGCCAGTAGTATCCCGGGGGGAACCGGGGAGCTGTTTTTT.

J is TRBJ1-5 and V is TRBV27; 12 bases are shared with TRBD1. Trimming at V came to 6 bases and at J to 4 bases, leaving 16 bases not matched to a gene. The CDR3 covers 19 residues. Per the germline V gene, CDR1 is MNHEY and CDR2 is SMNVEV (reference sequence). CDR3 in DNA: TGTGCCAGCAGACCTCTCGGGCGGGGACAGGGGGCTTGGAATCAGCCCCAGCATTTT. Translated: CASRPLGRGQGAWNQPQHF.

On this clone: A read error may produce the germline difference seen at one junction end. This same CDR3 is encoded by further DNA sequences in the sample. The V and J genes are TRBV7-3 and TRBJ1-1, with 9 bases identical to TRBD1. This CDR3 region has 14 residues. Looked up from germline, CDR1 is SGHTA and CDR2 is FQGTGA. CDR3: CASSLTGGNTEAFF. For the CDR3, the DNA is TGTGCCAGCAGCCTAACAGGGGGCAACACTGAAGCTTTCTTT.

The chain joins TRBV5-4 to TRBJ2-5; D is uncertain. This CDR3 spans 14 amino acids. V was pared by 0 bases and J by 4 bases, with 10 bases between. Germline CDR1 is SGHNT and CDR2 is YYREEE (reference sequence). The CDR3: CASSLERAGETQYF. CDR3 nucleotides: TGTGCCAGCAGCTTGGAGCGCGCCGGAGAGACCCAGTACTTC.

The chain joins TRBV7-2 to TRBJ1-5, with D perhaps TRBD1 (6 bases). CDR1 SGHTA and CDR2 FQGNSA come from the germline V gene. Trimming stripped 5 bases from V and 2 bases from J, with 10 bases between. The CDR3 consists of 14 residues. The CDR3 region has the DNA TGTGCCAGCAGCGAACAGGGTGGCAATCAGCCCCAGCATTTT. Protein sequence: CASSEQGGNQPQHF.

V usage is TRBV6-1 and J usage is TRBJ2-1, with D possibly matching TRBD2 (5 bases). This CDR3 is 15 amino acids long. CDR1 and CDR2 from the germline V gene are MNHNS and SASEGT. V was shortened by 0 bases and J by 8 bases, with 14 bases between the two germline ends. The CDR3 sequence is CASSEAMGSAHEQFF. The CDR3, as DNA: TGTGCCAGCAGTGAAGCGATGGGTAGCGCCCATGAGCAGTTCTTC.

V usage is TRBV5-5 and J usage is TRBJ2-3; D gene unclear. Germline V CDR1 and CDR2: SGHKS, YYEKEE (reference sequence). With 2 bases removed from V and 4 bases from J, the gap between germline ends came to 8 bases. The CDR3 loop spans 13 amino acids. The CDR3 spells CASSFSGADTQYF. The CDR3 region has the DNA TGTGCCAGCAGCTTTTCCGGTGCAGATACGCAGTATTTT.

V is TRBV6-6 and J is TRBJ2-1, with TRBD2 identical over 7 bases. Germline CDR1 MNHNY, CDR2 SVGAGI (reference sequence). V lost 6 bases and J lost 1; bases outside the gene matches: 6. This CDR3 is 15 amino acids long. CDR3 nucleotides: TGTGCCAGCAGCTTGCTAGCGGCGTCCTACAATGAGCAGTTCTTC. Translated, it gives CASSLLAASYNEQFF.

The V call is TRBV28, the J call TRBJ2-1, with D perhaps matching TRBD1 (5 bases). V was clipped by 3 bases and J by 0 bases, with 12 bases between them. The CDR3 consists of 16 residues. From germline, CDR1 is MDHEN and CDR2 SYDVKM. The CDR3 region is CASSFSVGPSYNEQFF. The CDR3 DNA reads TGTGCCAGCAGTTTTAGTGTGGGGCCCTCCTACAATGAGCAGTTCTTC.

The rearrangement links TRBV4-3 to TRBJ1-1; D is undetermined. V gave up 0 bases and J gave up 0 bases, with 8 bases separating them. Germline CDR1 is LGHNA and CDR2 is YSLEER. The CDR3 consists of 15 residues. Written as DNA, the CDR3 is TGCGCCAGCAGCCAAGATTTAGCCGTGAACACTGAAGCTTTCTTT. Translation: CASSQDLAVNTEAFF.

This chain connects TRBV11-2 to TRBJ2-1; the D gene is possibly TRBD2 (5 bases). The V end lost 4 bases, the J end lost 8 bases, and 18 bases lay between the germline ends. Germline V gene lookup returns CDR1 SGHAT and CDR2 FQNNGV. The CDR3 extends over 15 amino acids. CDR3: CASSYSTTSGHEQFF. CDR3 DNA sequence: TGTGCCAGCAGCTATTCCACAACTAGTGGACATGAGCAGTTCTTC.

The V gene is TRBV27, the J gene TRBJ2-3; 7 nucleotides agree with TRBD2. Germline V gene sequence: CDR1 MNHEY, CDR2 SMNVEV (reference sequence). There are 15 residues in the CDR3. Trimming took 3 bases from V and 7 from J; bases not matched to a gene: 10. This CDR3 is CASSLLGREKNTQYF. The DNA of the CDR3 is TGTGCCAGCAGTTTGCTTGGGCGGGAGAAGAATACGCAGTATTTT.

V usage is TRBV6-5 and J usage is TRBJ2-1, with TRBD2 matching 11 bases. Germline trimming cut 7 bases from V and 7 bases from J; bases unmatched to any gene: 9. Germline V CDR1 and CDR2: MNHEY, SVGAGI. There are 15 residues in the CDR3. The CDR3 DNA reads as TGTGCCAGCAAGTCTGAACTAGCGGGGGCTAATGAGCAGTTCTTC. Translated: CASKSELAGANEQFF.

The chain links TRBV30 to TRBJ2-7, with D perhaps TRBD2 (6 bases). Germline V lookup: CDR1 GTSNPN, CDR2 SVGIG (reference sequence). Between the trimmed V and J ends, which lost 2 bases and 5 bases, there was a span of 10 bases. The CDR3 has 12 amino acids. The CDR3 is CAWSYGGDEQYF. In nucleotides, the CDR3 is TGTGCCTGGAGTTATGGAGGGGACGAGCAGTACTTC.

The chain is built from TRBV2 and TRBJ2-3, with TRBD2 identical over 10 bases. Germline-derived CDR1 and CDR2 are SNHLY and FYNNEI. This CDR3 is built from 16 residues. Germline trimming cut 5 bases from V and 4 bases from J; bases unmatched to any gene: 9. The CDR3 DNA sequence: TGTGCCAGCAGTTCCCGCGCTAGCGGGGGAGCAGATACGCAGTATTTT. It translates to CASSSRASGGADTQYF.